Detailed here is one T cell receptor beta chain. Its specificity is unknown. Each CDR3 protein gets one entry after TCRdb re-called the 5' RACE reads with MiXCR. The sample carries some 290,000 distinct CDR3 sequences, about 10% recorded once. CDR1 is LGHNA, CDR2 YNFKEQ, per germline. This CDR3 is built from 16 residues. Trimming removed 2 bases from V and 8 bases from J; junction bases left unmatched: 11. The sample comes from a study of T cells after yellow fever vaccination. Study results and caveats: A secondary response was less intense yet reached its peak sooner, at day 5 versus 15.

The sequencing here drew on CD4+ T cells sorted from PBMCs, taken 45 days after the yellow fever booster vaccination. The rearrangement uses TRBV4-2 and TRBJ1-4, with 7 bases fitting TRBD1. The receptor comes from a man between 18 and 29 years old who received the YFV17D yellow fever vaccine. The CDR3 spells CASSQQGGQVREKLFF. The CDR3 nucleotides are TGTGCCAGCAGCCAACAGGGGGGACAAGTAAGAGAAAAACTGTTTTTT.